Following are 8 T cell receptor beta chains from one sample sequenced in a study of T cells expressing NK-cell markers. Reanalyzing the 5' RACE reads, TCRdb keeps one entry per CDR3 protein, without DNA. This sample contains about 460,000 distinct CDR3 sequences. Sequenced material: blood T cells: a sorted CD56 or NKG2C T cell subset, CD4+ or CD8+ T cells, or bulk PBMC T cells (not recorded which). These receptors were taken from a woman aged 50 to 60 in good health.

The V call is TRBV3-1, the J call TRBJ2-4; TCRdb outputs TRBD1, but without DNA this stays unchecked. Germline values: CDR1 LGHDT, CDR2 YNNKEL (reference sequence). This CDR3 comprises 18 residues. CDR3 sequence: CASSQVGPGGIAKNIQYF.

The chain uses TRBV11-2 and TRBJ2-2; checking the TCRdb D call of TRBD1 is not possible without DNA. There are 17 residues in the CDR3. Germline loops: CDR1 SGHAT, CDR2 FQNNGV. The CDR3: CASSLVRTGRGTGELFF.

This rearrangement joins TRBV7-9 to TRBJ2-1; there is no DNA to check the TCRdb D call of TRBD2. CDR1 and CDR2 (germline): SEHNR, FQNEAQ (reference sequence). The CDR3 spans 18 residues. The CDR3 region is CASSRGLAGGPTHDEQFF.

This chain connects TRBV7-8 to TRBJ2-7. Germline CDR1 is SGHVS and CDR2 is FQNEAQ. This CDR3 is built from 15 residues. The CDR3 reads CASSLRIGGAYEQYF.

V and J are TRBV6-5 and TRBJ2-7; the TCRdb D gene call, TRBD2, has no DNA to confirm it. The CDR3 contains 14 residues. The V gene's germline CDR1 is MNHEY and CDR2 SVGAGI. The CDR3 here is CASRRTSGRYEQYF.

The V gene is TRBV6-6, the J gene TRBJ2-1; absent DNA, TCRdb's TRBD1 call cannot be checked. CDR1 and CDR2 from the germline V gene are MNHNY and SVGAGI (reference sequence). This CDR3 comprises 15 residues. The CDR3 loop reads CASSYGQATYNEQFF.

The gene calls are TRBV7-2 and TRBJ2-7; without DNA, the TCRdb call of TRBD1 cannot be checked. The CDR3 runs 16 residues. CDR1 and CDR2 from the germline V gene are SGHTA and FQGNSA. CDR3 sequence reads: CASSTGPGTGPYEQYF. Variable domain in full (rest from reference TRBV7-2 and TRBJ2-7): GAGVSQSPSNKVTEKGKDVELRCDPISGHTALYWYRQSLGQGLEFLIYFQGNSAPDKSGLPSDRFSAERTGGSVSTLTIQRTQQEDSAVYLCASSTGPGTGPYEQYFGPGTRLTVT.

This chain joins TRBV3-1 and TRBJ2-3. The germline V gene has CDR1 LGHDT and CDR2 YNNKEL (reference sequence). The CDR3 loop spans 13 amino acids. This chain's CDR3 is CASSQVFGDTQYF.